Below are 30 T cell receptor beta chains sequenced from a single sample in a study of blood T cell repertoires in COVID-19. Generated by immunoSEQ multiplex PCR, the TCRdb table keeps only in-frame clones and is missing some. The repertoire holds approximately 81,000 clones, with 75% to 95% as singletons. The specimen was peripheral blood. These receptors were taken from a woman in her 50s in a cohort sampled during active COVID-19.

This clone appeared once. CDR3 amino acids: CASSPGWQGPNTGELFF. The CDR3 DNA sequence: TGTGCCAGCAGCCCGGGGTGGCAGGGGCCGAACACCGGGGAGCTGTTTTTT. The chain carries TRBV27 and TRBJ2-2, with TRBD1 as a possible D gene (6 bases). Trimming removed 6 bases at V and 0 bases at J, with 17 bases between. The CDR3 covers 17 residues. Germline-derived CDR1 and CDR2 are MNHEY and SMNVEV (reference sequence).

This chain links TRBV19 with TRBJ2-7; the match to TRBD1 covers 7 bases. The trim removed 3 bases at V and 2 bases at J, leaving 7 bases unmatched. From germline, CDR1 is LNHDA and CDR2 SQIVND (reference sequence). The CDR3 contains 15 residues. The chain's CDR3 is CASSIGRGQPYEQYF. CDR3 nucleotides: TGTGCCAGTAGTATTGGAAGGGGGCAGCCCTACGAGCAGTACTTC.

CDR3 sequence reads: CASSEKVEGSYEQYF. In nucleotides, the CDR3 is TGTGCCAGCAGTGAAAAGGTCGAGGGAAGCTACGAGCAGTACTTC. The chain carries TRBV6-1 and TRBJ2-7; D is possibly TRBD2 (5 bases). CDR3 length: 15 amino acids. Trimming left V 2 bases short and J 3 bases short, with 14 bases between. CDR1 is MNHNS, CDR2 SASEGT, per germline.

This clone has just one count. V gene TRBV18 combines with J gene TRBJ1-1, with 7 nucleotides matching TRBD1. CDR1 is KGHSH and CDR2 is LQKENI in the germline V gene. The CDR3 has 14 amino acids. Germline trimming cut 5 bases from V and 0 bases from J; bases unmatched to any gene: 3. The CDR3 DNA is TGTGCCAGCTCATCGGGACAGTTGAACACTGAAGCTTTCTTT. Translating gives CASSSGQLNTEAFF. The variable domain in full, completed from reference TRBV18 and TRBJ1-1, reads NAGVMQNPRHLVRRRGQEARLRCSPMKGHSHVYWYRQLPEEGLKFMVYLQKENIIDESGMPKERFSAEFPKEGPSILRIQQVVRGDSAAYFCASSSGQLNTEAFFGQGTRLTVV.

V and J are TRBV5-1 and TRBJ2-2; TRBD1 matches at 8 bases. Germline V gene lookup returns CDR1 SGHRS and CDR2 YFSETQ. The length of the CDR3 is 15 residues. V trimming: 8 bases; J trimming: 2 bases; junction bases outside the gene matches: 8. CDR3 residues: CASRTGSRNTGELFF. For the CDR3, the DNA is TGCGCCAGTAGGACAGGGTCGCGAAACACCGGGGAGCTGTTTTTT.

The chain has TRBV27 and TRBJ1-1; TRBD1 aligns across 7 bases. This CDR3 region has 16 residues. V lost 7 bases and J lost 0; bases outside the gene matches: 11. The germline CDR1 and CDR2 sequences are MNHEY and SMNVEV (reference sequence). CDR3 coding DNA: TGTGCCAGCATCCCCCGACAGGGCCCCATGAACACTGAAGCTTTCTTT. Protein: CASIPRQGPMNTEAFF.

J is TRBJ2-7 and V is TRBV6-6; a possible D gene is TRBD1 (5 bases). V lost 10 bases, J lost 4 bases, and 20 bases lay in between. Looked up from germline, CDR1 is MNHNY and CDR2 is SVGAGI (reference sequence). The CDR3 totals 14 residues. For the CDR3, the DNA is TGTGCCACCCGTCAGGGCAGGGCCGTGTACGAGCAGTACTTC. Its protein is CATRQGRAVYEQYF.

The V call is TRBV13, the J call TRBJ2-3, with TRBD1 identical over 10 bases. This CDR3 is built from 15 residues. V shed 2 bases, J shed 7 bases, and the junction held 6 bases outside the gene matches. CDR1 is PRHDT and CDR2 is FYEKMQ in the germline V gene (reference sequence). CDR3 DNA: TGTGCCAGCAGCTTACCGACAGGGGGCGCAAATACGCAGTATTTT. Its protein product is CASSLPTGGANTQYF. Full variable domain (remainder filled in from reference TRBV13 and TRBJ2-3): AAGVIQSPRHLIKEKRETATLKCYPIPRHDTVYWYQQGPGQDPQFLISFYEKMQSDKGSIPDRFSAQQFSDYHSELNMSSLELGDSALYFCASSLPTGGANTQYFGPGTRLTVL.

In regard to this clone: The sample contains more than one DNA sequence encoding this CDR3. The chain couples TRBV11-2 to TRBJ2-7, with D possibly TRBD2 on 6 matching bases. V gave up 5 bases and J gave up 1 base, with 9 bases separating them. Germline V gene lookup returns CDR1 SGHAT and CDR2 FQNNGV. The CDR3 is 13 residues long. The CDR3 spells CASSPGGSYEQYF. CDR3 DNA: TGTGCCAGCAGCCCCGGGGGTTCCTACGAGCAGTACTTC.

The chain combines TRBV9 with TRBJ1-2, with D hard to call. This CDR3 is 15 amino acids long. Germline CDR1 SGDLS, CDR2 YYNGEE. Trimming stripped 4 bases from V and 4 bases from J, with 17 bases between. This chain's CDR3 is CASSPRGSRGYGYTF. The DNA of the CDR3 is TGTGCCAGCAGCCCAAGAGGGTCTCGAGGCTATGGCTACACCTTC.

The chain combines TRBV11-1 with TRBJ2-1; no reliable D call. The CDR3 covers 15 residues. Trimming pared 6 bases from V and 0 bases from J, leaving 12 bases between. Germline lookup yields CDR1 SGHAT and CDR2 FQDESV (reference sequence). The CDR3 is CASRFSASSYNEQFF. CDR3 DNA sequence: TGTGCCAGCAGGTTTTCAGCGAGCTCCTACAATGAGCAGTTCTTC.

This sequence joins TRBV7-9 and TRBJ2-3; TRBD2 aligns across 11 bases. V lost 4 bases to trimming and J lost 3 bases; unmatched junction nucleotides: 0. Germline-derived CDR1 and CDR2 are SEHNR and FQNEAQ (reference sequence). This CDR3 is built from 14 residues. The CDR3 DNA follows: TGTGCCAGCAGCTCTAGCGGGGGGACAGATACGCAGTATTTT. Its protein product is CASSSSGGTDTQYF.

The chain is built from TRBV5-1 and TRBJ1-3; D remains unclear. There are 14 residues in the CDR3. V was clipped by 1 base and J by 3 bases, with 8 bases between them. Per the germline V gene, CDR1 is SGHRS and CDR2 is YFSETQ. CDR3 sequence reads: CASSLSGDGNTIYF. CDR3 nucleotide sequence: TGCGCCAGCAGCTTGTCCGGTGATGGAAACACCATATATTTT. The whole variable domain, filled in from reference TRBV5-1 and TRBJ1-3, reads KAGVTQTPRYLIKTRGQQVTLSCSPISGHRSVSWYQQTPGQGLQFLFEYFSETQRNKGNFPGRFSGRQFSNSRSEMNVSTLELGDSALYLCASSLSGDGNTIYFGEGSWLTVV.

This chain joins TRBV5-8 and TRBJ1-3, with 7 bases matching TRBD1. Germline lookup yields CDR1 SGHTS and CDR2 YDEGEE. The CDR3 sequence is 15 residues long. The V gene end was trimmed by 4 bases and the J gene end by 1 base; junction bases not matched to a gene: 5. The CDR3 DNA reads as TGTGCCAGCAGCGTAGACAGGGCTTCTGGAAACACCATATATTTT. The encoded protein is CASSVDRASGNTIYF.

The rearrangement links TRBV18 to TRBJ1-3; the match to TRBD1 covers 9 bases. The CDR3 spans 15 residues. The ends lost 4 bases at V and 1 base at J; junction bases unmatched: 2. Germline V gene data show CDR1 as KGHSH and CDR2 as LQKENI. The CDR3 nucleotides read TGTGCCAGCTCACTAGGGACAGGGTCTGGAAACACCATATATTTT. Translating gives CASSLGTGSGNTIYF. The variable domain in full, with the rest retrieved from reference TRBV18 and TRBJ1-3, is NAGVMQNPRHLVRRRGQEARLRCSPMKGHSHVYWYRQLPEEGLKFMVYLQKENIIDESGMPKERFSAEFPKEGPSILRIQQVVRGDSAAYFCASSLGTGSGNTIYFGEGSWLTVV.

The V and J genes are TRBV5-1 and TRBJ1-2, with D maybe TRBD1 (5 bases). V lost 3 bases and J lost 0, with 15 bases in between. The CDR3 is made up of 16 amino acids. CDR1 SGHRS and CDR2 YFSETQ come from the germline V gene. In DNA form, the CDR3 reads TGCGCCAGCAGCTCCCTAGCGACAGCCCCTAACTATGGCTACACCTTC. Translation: CASSSLATAPNYGYTF.

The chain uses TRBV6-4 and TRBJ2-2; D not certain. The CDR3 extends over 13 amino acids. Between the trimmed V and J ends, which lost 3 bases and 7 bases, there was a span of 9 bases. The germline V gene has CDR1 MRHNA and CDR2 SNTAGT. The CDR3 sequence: CASSEFYSGELFF. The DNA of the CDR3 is TGTGCCAGCAGTGAATTTTATAGCGGGGAGCTGTTTTTT.

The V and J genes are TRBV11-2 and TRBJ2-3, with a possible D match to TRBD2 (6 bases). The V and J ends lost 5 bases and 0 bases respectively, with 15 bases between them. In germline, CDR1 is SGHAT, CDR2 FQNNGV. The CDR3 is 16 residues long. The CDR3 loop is CASSPWGVTSTDTQYF. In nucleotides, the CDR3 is TGTGCCAGCAGCCCATGGGGGGTAACTAGCACAGATACGCAGTATTTT.

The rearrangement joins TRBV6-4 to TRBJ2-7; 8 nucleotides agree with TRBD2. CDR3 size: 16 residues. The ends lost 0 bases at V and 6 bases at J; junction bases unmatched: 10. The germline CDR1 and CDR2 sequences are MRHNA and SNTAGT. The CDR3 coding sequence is TGTGCCAGCAGTGACTCGGCCGGGAGGGCCGGGCTCGAGCAGTACTTC. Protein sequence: CASSDSAGRAGLEQYF.

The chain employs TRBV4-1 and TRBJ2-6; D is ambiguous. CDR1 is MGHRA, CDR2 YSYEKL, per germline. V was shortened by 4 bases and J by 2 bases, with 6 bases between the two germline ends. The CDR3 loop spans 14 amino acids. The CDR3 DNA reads TGCGCCAGCAGCCTGAGGACTGGGGCCAACGTCCTGACTTTC. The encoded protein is CASSLRTGANVLTF.

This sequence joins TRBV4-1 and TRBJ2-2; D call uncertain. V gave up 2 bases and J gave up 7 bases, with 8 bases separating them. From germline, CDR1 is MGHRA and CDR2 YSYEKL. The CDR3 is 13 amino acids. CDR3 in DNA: TGCGCCAGCAGCCAAATAAGCGACGGGGAGCTGTTTTTT. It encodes CASSQISDGELFF.

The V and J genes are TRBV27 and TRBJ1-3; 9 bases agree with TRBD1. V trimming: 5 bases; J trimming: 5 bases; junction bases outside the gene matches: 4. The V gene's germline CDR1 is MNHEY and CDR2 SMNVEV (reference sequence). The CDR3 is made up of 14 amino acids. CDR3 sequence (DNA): TGTGCCAGCAGTCCCGGGACAGGGAGAAACACCATATATTTT. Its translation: CASSPGTGRNTIYF.

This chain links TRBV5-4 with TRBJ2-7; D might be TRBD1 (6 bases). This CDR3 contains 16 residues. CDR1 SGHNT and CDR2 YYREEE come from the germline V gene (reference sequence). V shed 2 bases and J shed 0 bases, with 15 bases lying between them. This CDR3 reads CASSFAGARISYEQYF. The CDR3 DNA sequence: TGTGCCAGCAGCTTTGCAGGGGCCCGAATCTCCTACGAGCAGTACTTC. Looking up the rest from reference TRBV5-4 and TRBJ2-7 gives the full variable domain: ETGVTQSPTHLIKTRGQQVTLRCSSQSGHNTVSWYQQALGQGPQFIFQYYREEENGRGNFPPRFSGLQFPNYSSELNVNALELDDSALYLCASSFAGARISYEQYFGPGTRLTVT.

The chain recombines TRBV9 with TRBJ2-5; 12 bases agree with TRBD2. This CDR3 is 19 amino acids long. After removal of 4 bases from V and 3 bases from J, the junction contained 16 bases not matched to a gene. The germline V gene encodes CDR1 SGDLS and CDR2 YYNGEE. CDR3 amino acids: CASSSGTATRLAGEETQYF. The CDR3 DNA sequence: TGTGCCAGCAGCTCCGGGACAGCCACACGACTAGCGGGGGAAGAGACCCAGTACTTC.

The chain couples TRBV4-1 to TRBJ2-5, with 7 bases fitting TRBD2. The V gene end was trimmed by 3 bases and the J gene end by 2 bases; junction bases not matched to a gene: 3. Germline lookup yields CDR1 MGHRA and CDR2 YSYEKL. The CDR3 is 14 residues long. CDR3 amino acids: CASSHSGIQETQYF. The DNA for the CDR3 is TGCGCCAGCAGCCACAGCGGGATTCAAGAGACCCAGTACTTC.

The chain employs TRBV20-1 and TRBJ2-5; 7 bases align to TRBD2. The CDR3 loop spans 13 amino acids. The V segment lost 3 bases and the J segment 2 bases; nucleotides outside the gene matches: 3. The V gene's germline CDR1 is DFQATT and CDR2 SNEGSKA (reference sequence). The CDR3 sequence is CSASYSGQETQYF. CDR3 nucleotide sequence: TGCAGTGCTAGTTATAGCGGGCAAGAGACCCAGTACTTC.

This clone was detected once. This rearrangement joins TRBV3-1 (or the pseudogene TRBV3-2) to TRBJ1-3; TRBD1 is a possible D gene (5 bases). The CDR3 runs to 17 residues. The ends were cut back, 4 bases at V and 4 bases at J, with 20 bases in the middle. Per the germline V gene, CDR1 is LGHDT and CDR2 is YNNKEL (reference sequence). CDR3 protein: CASSPTRGGATGNTIYF. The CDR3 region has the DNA TGTGCCAGCAGCCCTACTCGGGGAGGGGCAACCGGAAACACCATATATTTT.

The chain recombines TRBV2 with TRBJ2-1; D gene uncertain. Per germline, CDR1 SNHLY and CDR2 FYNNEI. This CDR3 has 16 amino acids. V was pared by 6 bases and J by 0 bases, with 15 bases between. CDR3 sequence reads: CASSETRILSYNEQFF. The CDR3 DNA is TGTGCCAGCAGCGAAACTCGAATCCTCTCCTACAATGAGCAGTTCTTC.

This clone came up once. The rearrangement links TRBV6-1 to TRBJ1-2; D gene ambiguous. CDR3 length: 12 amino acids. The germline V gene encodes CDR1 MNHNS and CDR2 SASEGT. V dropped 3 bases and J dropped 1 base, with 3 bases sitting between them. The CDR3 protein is CASSERNYGYTF. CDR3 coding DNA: TGTGCCAGCAGTGAGCGTAACTATGGCTACACCTTC.

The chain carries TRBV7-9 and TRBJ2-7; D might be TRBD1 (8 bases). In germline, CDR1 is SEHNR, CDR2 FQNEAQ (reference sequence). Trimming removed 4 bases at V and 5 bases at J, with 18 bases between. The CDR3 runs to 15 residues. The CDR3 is CASSSWTGRGHEQYF. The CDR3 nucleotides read TGTGCCAGCAGCTCCTGGACAGGGAGGGGCCACGAGCAGTACTTC.